The 3 T cell receptor beta chains presented below share a single source sample, sequenced in a study of cytomegalovirus exposure and HLA in healthy donors. 13 Jbeta primers and 60 Vbeta primers were used for the PCR. Sequencing was performed with immunoSEQ multiplex PCR; in TCRdb, only in-frame clones are kept and a portion is missing. The sample lists approximately 99,000 clones; around three quarters were seen once. The sample taken for sequencing was PBMCs. The receptor source for this set is a male donor in good health and CMV-seropositive.

This clone turned up a few times. This chain links TRBV4-2 with TRBJ1-1; D is undetermined. Germline V gene sequence: CDR1 LGHNA, CDR2 YNFKEQ. V shed 0 bases and J shed 0 bases, with 14 bases lying between them. CDR3 length: 17 residues. Here the CDR3 DNA reads TGTGCCAGCAGCCAAGATCCCCCGGGGATTATGAACACTGAAGCTTTCTTT. Amino acid sequence: CASSQDPPGIMNTEAFF.

The rearrangement uses TRBV5-1 and TRBJ1-6, with a weak D call TRBD1 (5 bases). V gave up 1 base and J gave up 7 bases, with 18 bases separating them. This CDR3 has 17 residues. CDR1 is SGHRS, CDR2 YFSETQ, per germline. The CDR3 loop is CASSLKPLGADNSPLHF. CDR3 nucleotide sequence: TGCGCCAGCAGCTTGAAACCCCTTGGGGCTGACAATTCACCCCTCCACTTT.

The chain links TRBV11-3 to TRBJ2-7; 7 bases are a match to TRBD1. V was pared by 6 bases and J by 3 bases, with 5 bases of the junction left unmatched. Germline V lookup: CDR1 SGHNT, CDR2 YENEEA. CDR3 length: 13 residues. CDR3 coding DNA: TGTGCCAGCAGGGACAGGACCAACTACGAGCAGTACTTC. It is translated as CASRDRTNYEQYF.